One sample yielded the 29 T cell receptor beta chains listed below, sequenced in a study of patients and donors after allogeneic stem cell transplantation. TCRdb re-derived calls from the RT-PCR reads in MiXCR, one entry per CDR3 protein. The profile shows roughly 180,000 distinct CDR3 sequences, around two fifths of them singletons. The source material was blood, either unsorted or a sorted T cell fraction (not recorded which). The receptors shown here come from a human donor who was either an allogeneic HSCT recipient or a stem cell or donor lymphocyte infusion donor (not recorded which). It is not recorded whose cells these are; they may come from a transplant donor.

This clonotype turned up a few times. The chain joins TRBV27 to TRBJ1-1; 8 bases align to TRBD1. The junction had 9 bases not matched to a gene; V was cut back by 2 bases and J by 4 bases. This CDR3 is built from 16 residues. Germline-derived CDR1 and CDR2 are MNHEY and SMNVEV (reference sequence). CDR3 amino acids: CASSLLPGQGGTEAFF. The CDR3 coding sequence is TGTGCCAGCAGTTTACTGCCTGGACAGGGAGGCACTGAAGCTTTCTTT.

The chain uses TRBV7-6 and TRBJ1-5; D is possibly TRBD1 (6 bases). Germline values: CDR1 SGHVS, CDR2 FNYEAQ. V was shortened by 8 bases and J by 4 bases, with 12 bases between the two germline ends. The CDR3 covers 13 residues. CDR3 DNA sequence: TGTGCCAGCGGGAGGGGGGAAAATCAGCCCCAGCATTTT. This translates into CASGRGENQPQHF.

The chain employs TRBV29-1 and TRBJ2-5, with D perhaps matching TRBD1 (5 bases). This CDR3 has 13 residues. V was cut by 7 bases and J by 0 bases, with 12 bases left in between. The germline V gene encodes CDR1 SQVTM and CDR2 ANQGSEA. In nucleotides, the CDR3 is TGCAGCGCCGAACGACAGTACCAAGAGACCCAGTACTTC. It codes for CSAERQYQETQYF.

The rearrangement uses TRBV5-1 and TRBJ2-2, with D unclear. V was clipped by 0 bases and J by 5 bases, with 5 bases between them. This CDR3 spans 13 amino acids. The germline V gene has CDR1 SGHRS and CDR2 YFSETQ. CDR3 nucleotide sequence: TGCGCCAGCAGCTTGGTTGCGACCGGGGAGCTGTTTTTT. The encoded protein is CASSLVATGELFF.

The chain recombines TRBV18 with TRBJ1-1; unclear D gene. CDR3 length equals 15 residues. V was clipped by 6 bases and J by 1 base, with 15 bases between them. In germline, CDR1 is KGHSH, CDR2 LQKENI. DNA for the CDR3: TGTGCCAGCTCCTCCCTGGCAGTAAAGAACACTGAAGCTTTCTTT. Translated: CASSSLAVKNTEAFF.

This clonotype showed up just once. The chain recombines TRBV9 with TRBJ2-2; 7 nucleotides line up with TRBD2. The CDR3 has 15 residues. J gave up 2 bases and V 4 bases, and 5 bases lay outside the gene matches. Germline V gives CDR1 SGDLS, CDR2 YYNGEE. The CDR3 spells CASSTQRGNTGELFF. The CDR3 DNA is TGTGCCAGCAGCACCCAGCGGGGCAACACCGGGGAGCTGTTTTTT.

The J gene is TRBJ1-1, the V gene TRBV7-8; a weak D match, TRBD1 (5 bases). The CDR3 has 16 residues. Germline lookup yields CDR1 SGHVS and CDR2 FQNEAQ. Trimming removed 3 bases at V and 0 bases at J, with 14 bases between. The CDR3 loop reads CASSFLGTVMNTEAFF. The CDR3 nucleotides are TGTGCCAGCAGCTTTCTCGGGACGGTCATGAACACTGAAGCTTTCTTT. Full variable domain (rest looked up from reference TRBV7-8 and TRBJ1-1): GAGVSQSPRYKVAKRGQDVALRCDPISGHVSLFWYQQALGQGPEFLTYFQNEAQLDKSGLPSDRFFAERPEGSVSTLKIQRTQQEDSAVYLCASSFLGTVMNTEAFFGQGTRLTVV.

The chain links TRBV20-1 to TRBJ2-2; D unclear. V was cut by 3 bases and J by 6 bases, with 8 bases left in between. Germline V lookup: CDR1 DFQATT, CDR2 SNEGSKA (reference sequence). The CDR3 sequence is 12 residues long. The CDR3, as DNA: TGCAGTGCTAGCTGGGATCCCGGGGAGCTGTTTTTT. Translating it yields CSASWDPGELFF.

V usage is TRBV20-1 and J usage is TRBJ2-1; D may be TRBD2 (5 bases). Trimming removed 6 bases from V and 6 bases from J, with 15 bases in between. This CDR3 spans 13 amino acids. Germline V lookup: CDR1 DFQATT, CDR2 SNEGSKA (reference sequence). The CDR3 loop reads CSADPLASNEQFF. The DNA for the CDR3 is TGCAGTGCCGACCCTTTAGCGAGCAATGAGCAGTTCTTC.

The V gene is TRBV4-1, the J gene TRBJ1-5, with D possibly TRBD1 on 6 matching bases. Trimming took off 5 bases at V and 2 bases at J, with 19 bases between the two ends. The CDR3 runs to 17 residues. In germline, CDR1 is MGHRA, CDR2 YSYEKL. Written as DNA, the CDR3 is TGCGCCAGCAGCTCCGGGACAACCTTTATAGGCAATCAGCCCCAGCATTTT. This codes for CASSSGTTFIGNQPQHF.

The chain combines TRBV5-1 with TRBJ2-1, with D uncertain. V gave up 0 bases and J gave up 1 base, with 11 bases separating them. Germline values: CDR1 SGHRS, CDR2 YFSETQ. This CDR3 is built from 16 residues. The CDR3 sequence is CASSLVADTSYNEQFF. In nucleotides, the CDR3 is TGCGCCAGCAGCTTGGTGGCAGACACATCCTACAATGAGCAGTTCTTC.

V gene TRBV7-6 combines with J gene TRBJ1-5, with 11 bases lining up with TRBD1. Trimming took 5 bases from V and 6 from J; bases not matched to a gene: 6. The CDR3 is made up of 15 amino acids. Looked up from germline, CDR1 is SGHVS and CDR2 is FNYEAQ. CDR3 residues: CASSRGTGGFQPQHF. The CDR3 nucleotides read TGTGCCAGCAGCCGGGGGACAGGGGGTTTTCAGCCCCAGCATTTT. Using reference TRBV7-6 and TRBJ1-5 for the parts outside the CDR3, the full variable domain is GAGVSQSPRYKVTKRGQDVALRCDPISGHVSLYWYRQALGQGPEFLTYFNYEAQQDKSGLPNDRFSAERPEGSISTLTIQRTEQRDSAMYRCASSRGTGGFQPQHFGDGTRLSIL.

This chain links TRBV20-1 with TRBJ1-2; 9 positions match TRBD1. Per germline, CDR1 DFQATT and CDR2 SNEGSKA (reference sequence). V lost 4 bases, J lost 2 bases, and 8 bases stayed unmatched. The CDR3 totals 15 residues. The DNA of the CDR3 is TGCAGTGCTATGGACAGGGGATCGGGCAACTATGGCTACACCTTC. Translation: CSAMDRGSGNYGYTF.

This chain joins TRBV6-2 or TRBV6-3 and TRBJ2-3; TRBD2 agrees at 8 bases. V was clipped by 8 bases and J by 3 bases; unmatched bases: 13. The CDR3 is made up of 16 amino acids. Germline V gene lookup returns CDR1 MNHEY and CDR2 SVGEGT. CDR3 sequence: CASSWKREGGTDTQYF. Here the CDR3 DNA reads TGTGCCAGCTCCTGGAAACGGGAGGGCGGAACAGATACGCAGTATTTT.

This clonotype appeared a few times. The CDR3 reads CASSSIDRAYGYTF. CDR3 in DNA: TGTGCCAGCAGTTCCATTGACAGGGCATACGGCTACACCTTC. The chain recombines TRBV7-2 with TRBJ1-2; 7 bases align to TRBD1. This CDR3 has 14 residues. The junction had 12 bases not matched to a gene; V was cut back by 6 bases and J by 8 bases. The germline V gene has CDR1 SGHTA and CDR2 FQGNSA.

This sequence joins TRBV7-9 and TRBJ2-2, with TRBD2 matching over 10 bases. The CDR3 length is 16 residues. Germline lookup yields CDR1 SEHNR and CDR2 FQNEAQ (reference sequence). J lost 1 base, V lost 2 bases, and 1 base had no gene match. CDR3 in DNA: TGTGCCAGCAGCTTAACTAGCGGGATGAACACCGGGGAGCTGTTTTTT. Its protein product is CASSLTSGMNTGELFF.

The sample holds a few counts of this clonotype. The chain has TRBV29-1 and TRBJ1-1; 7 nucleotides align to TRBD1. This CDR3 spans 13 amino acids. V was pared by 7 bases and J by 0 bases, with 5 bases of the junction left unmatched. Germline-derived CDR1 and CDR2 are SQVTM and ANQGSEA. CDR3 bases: TGCAGCGCGTCACAGGGGATGAACACTGAAGCTTTCTTT. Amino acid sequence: CSASQGMNTEAFF.

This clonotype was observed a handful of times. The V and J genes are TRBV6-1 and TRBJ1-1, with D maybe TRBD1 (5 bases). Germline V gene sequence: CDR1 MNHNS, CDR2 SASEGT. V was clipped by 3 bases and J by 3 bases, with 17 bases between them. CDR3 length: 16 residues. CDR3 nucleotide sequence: TGTGCCAGCAGTGATTTTAGTCACCAAGGGGACACTGAAGCTTTCTTT. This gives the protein CASSDFSHQGDTEAFF.

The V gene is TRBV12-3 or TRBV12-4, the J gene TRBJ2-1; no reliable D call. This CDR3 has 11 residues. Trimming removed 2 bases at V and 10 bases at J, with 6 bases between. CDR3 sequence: CASSLRQEQFF. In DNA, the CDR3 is TGTGCCAGCAGTTTAAGGCAGGAGCAGTTCTTC.

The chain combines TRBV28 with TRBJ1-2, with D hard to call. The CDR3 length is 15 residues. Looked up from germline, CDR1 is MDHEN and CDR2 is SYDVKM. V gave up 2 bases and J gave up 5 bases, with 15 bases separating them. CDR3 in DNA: TGTGCCAGCAGTTTAAGTGGGAGAAACACGTATGGCTACACCTTC. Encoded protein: CASSLSGRNTYGYTF.

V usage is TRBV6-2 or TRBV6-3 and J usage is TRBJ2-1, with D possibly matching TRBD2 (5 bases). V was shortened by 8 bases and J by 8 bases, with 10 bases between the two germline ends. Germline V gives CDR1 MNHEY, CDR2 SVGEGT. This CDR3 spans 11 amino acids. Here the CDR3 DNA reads TGTGCCAGCTGCGGGTTAGATGAGCAGTTCTTC. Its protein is CASCGLDEQFF.

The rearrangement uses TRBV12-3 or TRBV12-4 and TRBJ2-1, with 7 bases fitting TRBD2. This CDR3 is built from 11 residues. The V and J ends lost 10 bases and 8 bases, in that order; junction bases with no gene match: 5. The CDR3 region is CAIMGGDEQFF. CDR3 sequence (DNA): TGTGCCATTATGGGGGGGGATGAGCAGTTCTTC.

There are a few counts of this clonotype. The CDR3 DNA follows: TGTGCCAGCAGGAAGCGGGGCGATAGCAATCAGCCCCAGCATTTT. This gives the protein CASRKRGDSNQPQHF. The chain couples TRBV5-6 to TRBJ1-5; tentative D call: TRBD1 (5 bases). The CDR3 is made up of 15 amino acids. The V end was cut by 5 bases, the J end by 0 bases, with 12 bases between. CDR1 SGHDT and CDR2 YYEEEE come from the germline V gene.

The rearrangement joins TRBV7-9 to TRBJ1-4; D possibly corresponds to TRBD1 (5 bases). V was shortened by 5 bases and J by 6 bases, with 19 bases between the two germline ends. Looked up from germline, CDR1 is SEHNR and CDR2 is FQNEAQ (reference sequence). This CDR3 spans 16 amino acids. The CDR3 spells CASSLSTRGRDEKLFF. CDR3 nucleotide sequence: TGTGCCAGCAGCCTCTCGACCCGGGGCAGAGATGAAAAACTGTTTTTT.

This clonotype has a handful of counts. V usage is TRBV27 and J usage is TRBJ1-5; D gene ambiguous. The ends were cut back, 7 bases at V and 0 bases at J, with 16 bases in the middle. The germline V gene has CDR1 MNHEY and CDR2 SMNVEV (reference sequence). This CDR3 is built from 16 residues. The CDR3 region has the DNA TGTGCCAGCAACGCAGGCGCACCCTATAGCAATCAGCCCCAGCATTTT. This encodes CASNAGAPYSNQPQHF.

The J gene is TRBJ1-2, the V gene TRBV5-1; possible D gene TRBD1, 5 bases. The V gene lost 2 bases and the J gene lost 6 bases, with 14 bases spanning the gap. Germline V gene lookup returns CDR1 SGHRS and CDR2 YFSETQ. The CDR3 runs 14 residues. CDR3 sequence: CASSLQQGTDGYTF. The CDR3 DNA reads TGCGCCAGCAGCTTACAGCAAGGGACGGATGGCTACACCTTC.

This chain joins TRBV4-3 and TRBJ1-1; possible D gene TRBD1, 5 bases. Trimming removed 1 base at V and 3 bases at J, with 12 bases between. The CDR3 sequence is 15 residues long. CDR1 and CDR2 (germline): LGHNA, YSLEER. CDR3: CASSQVVGVDTEAFF. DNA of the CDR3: TGCGCCAGCAGCCAAGTGGTAGGGGTGGACACTGAAGCTTTCTTT.

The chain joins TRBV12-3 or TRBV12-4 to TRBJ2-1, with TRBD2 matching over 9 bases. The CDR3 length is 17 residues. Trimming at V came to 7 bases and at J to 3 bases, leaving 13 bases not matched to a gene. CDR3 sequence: CASISGRGGLVYNEQFF. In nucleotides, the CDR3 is TGTGCCAGCATTAGCGGGAGAGGGGGGTTAGTCTACAATGAGCAGTTCTTC.

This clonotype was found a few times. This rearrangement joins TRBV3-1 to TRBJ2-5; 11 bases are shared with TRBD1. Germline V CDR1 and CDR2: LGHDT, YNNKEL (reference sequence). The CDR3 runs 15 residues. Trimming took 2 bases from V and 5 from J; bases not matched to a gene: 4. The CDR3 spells CASSQRTGGLETQYF. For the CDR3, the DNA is TGTGCCAGCAGCCAACGGACAGGGGGCTTGGAGACCCAGTACTTC.